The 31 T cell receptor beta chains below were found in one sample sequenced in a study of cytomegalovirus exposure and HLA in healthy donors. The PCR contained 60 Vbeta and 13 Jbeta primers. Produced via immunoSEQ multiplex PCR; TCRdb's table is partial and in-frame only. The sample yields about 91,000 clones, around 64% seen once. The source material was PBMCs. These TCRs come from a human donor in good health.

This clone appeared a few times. The CDR3 DNA sequence: TGCGCCAGCAGCTTGGAGAATAGCGGGGGGGCAACCCACTTTTCCTACGAGCAGTACTTC. Protein product: CASSLENSGGATHFSYEQYF. The chain joins TRBV5-1 to TRBJ2-7; 11 nucleotides align to TRBD2. V dropped 0 bases and J dropped 1; count of bases not matched to a gene: 15. Germline V gene data show CDR1 as SGHRS and CDR2 as YFSETQ. The CDR3 extends over 20 amino acids.

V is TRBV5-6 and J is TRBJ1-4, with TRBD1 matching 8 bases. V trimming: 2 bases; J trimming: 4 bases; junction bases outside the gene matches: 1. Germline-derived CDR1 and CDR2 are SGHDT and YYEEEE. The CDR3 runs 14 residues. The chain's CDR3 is CASSFRGLNEKLFF. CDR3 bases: TGTGCCAGCAGCTTCAGGGGGCTTAATGAAAAACTGTTTTTT.

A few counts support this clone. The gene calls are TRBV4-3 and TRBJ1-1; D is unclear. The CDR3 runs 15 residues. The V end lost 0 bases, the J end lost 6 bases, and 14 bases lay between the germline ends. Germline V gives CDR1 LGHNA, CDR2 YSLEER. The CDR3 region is CASSQDLGRVAEAFF. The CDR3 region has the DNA TGCGCCAGCAGCCAAGATTTGGGTCGGGTAGCTGAAGCTTTCTTT.

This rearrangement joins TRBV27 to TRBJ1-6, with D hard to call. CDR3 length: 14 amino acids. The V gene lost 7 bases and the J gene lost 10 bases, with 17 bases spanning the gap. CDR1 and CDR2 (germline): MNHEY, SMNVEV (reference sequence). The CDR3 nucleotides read TGTGCCAGCAACATTGTCGGGTCCCTATCACCCCTCCACTTT. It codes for CASNIVGSLSPLHF.

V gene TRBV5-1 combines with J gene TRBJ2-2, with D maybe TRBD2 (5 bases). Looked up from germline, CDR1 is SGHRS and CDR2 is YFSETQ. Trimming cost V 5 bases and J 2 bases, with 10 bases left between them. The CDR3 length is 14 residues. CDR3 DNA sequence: TGCGCCAGCAGGCGGGTGGCCAACACCGGGGAGCTGTTTTTT. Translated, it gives CASRRVANTGELFF. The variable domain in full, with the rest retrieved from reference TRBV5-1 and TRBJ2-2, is KAGVTQTPRYLIKTRGQQVTLSCSPISGHRSVSWYQQTPGQGLQFLFEYFSETQRNKGNFPGRFSGRQFSNSRSEMNVSTLELGDSALYLCASRRVANTGELFFGEGSRLTVL.

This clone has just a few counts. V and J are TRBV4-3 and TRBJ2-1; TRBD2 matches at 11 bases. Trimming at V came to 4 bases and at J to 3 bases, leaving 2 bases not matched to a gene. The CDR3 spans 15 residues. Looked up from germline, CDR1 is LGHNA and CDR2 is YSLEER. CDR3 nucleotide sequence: TGCGCCAGCAGCCGCGGGACTAGCGGCTACAATGAGCAGTTCTTC. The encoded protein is CASSRGTSGYNEQFF.

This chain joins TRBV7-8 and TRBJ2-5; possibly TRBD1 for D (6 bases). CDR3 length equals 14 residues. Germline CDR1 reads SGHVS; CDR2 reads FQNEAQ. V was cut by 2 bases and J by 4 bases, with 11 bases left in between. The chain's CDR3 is CASSLQGLGETQYF. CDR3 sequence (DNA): TGTGCCAGCAGCTTACAGGGGCTGGGAGAGACCCAGTACTTC.

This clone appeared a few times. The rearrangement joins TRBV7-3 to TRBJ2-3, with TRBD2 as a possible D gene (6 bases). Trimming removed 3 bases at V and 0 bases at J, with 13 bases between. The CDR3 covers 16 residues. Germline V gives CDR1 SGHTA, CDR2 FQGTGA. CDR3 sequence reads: CASSFRVGGSTDTQYF. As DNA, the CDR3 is TGTGCCAGCAGCTTCCGGGTAGGAGGGAGCACAGATACGCAGTATTTT.

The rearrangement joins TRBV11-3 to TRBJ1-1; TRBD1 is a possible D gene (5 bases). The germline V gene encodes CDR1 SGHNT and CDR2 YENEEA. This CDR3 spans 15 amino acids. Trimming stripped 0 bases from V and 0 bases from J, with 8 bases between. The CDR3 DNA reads TGTGCCAGCAGCTTAGATGGGGCCCTGAACACTGAAGCTTTCTTT. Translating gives CASSLDGALNTEAFF. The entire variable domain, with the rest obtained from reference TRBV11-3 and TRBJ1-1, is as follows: EAGVVQSPRYKIIEKKQPVAFWCNPISGHNTLYWYLQNLGQGPELLIRYENEEAVDDSQLPKDRFSAERLKGVDSTLKIQPAELGDSAVYLCASSLDGALNTEAFFGQGTRLTVV.

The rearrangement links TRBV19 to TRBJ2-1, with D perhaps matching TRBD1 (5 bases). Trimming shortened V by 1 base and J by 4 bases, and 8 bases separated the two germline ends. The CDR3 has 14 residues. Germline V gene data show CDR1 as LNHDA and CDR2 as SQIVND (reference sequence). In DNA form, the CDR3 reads TGTGCCAGTAGTATAGGCAGGGAATACAATGAGCAGTTCTTC. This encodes CASSIGREYNEQFF. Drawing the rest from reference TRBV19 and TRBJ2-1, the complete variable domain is DGGITQSPKYLFRKEGQNVTLSCEQNLNHDAMYWYRQDPGQGLRLIYYSQIVNDFQKGDIAEGYSVSREKKESFPLTVTSAQKNPTAFYLCASSIGREYNEQFFGPGTRLTVL.

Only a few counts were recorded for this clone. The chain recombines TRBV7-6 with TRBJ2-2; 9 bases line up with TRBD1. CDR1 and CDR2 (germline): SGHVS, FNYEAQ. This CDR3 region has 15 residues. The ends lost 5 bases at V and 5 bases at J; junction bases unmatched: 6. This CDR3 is CASSRDRGGTGELFF. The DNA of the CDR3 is TGTGCCAGCAGCCGAGACAGGGGGGGAACCGGGGAGCTGTTTTTT.

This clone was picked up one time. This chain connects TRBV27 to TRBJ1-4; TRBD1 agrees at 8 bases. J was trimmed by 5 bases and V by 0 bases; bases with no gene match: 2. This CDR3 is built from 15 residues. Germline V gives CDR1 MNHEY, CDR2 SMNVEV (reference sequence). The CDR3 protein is CASSLSRTGNEKLFF. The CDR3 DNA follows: TGTGCCAGCAGTTTATCCCGGACAGGGAATGAAAAACTGTTTTTT.

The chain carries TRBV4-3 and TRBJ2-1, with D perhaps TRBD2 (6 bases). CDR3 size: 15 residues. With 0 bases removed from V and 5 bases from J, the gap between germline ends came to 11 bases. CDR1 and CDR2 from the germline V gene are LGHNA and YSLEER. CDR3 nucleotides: TGCGCCAGCAGCCAAGAACCGGGAGTTCACAATGAGCAGTTCTTC. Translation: CASSQEPGVHNEQFF.

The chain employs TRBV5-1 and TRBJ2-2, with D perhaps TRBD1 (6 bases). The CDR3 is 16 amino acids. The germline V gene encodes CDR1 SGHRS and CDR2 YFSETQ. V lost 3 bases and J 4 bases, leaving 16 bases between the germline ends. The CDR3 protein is CASSSLNAQGTGELFF. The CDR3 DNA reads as TGCGCCAGCAGCTCCTTAAACGCACAGGGCACCGGGGAGCTGTTTTTT.

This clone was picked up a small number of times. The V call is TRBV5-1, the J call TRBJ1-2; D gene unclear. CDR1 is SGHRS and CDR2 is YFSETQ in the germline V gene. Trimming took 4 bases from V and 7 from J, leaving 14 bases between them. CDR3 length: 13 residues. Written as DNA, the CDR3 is TGCGCCAGCAGCGATCCCGGGAGCGGTGGCTACACCTTC. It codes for CASSDPGSGGYTF.

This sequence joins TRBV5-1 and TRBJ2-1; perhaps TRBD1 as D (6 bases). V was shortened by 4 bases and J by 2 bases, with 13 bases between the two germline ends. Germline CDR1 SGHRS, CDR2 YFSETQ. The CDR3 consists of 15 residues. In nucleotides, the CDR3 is TGCGCCAGCAGCCCTTACCAGGGGCCCTACAATGAGCAGTTCTTC. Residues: CASSPYQGPYNEQFF.

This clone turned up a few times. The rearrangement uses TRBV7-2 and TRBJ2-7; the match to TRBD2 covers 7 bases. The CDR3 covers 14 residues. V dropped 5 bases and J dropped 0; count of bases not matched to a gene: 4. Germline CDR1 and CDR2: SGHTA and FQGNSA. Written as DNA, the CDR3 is TGTGCCAGCAGCGCGGGAGTTAGCTCCTACGAGCAGTACGTC. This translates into CASSAGVSSYEQYV.

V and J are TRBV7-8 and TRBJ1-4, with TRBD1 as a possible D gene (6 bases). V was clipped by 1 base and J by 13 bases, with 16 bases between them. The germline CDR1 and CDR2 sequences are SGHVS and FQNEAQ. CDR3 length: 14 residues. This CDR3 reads CASSLEGDQNRLFF. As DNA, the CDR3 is TGTGCCAGCAGCTTAGAGGGGGACCAAAATAGACTGTTTTTT.

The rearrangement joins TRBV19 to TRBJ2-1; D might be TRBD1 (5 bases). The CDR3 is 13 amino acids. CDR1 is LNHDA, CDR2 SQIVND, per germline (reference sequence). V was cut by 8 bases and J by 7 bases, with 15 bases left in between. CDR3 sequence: CASGRAGLNEQFF. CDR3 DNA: TGTGCCAGTGGTCGGGCAGGGTTAAATGAGCAGTTCTTC. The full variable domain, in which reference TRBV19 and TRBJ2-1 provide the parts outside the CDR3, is DGGITQSPKYLFRKEGQNVTLSCEQNLNHDAMYWYRQDPGQGLRLIYYSQIVNDFQKGDIAEGYSVSREKKESFPLTVTSAQKNPTAFYLCASGRAGLNEQFFGPGTRLTVL.

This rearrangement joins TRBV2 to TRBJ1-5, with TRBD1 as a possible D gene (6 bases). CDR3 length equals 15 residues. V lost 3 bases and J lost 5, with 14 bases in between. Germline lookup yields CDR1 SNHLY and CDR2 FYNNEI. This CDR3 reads CASSDGGARYQPQHF. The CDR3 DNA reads TGTGCCAGCAGTGATGGGGGGGCTCGGTATCAGCCCCAGCATTTT.

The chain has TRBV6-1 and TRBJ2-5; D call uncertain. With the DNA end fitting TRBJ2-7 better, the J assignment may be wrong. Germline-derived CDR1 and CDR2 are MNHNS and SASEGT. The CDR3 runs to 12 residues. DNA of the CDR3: TGTGCCAGCGATCGATCTAGATACGAGCAGTACTTC. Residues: CASDRSRYEQYF.

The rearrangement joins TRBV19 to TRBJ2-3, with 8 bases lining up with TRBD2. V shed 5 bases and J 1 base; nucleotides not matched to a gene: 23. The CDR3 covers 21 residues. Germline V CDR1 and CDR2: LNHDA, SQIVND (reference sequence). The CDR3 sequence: CASSPRPIGLARDSGTDTQYF. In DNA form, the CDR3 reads TGTGCCAGTAGTCCCCGGCCAATTGGACTAGCAAGGGATAGTGGCACAGATACGCAGTATTTT.

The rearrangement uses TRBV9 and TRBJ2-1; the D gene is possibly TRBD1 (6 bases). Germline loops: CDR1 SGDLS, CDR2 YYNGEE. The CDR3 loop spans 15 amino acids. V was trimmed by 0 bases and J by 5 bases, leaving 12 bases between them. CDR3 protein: CASSVAWGQNNEQFF. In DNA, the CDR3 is TGTGCCAGCAGCGTAGCTTGGGGACAAAACAATGAGCAGTTCTTC.

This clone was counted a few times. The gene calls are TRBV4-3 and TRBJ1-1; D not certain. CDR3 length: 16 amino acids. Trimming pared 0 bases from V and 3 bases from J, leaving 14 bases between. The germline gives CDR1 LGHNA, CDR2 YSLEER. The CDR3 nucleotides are TGCGCCAGCAGCCAAGAGCTGGCCAGGATGGACACTGAAGCTTTCTTT. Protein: CASSQELARMDTEAFF.

The CDR3 loop is CASSLRESNEKLFF. DNA of the CDR3: TGTGCCAGCAGCTTACGAGAATCTAATGAAAAACTGTTTTTT. V gene TRBV7-9 combines with J gene TRBJ1-4; D ambiguous. The CDR3 sequence is 14 residues long. The V gene's germline CDR1 is SEHNR and CDR2 FQNEAQ (reference sequence). Trimming took 2 bases from V and 3 from J, leaving 7 bases between them. Using reference TRBV7-9 and TRBJ1-4 for the parts outside the CDR3, the full variable domain is DTGVSQNPRHKITKRGQNVTFRCDPISEHNRLYWYRQTLGQGPEFLTYFQNEAQLEKSRLLSDRFSAERPKGSFSTLEIQRTEQGDSAMYLCASSLRESNEKLFFGSGTQLSVL.

CDR3 sequence: CASSLRQGAFYNEQFF. DNA of the CDR3: TGCGCCAGCAGCTTGAGGCAGGGGGCCTTCTACAATGAGCAGTTCTTC. The chain recombines TRBV5-1 with TRBJ2-1, with 8 bases fitting TRBD1. Germline CDR1 is SGHRS and CDR2 is YFSETQ. V trimming: 1 base; J trimming: 3 bases; junction bases outside the gene matches: 6. There are 16 residues in the CDR3.

CDR3 DNA sequence: TGTGCCATCAGAGGGACAGGGGGTGACTATGGCTACACCTTC. It specifies CAIRGTGGDYGYTF. The rearrangement joins TRBV19 to TRBJ1-2; 11 positions agree with TRBD1. CDR1 is LNHDA, CDR2 SQIVND, per germline (reference sequence). The CDR3 has 14 residues. Germline trimming cut 10 bases from V and 3 bases from J; bases unmatched to any gene: 7.

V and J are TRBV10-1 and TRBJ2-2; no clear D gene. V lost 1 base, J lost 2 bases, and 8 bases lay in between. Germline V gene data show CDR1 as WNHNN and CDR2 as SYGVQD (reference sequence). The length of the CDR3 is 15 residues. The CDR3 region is CASSELAGNTGELFF. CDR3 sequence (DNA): TGCGCCAGCAGTGAGTTGGCAGGAAACACCGGGGAGCTGTTTTTT.

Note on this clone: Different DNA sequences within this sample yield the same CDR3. The chain's CDR3 is CASSIGAGGLADTQYF. The CDR3 DNA follows: TGTGCCAGTAGTATAGGGGCGGGGGGTTTGGCAGATACGCAGTATTTT. This chain connects TRBV19 to TRBJ2-3, with TRBD2 matching over 8 bases. Germline assignment: CDR1 LNHDA and CDR2 SQIVND (reference sequence). The CDR3 is made up of 16 amino acids. With 1 base clipped from V and 4 bases from J, the junction kept 7 bases outside the gene matches. The full variable domain, its missing parts supplied by reference TRBV19 and TRBJ2-3, is DGGITQSPKYLFRKEGQNVTLSCEQNLNHDAMYWYRQDPGQGLRLIYYSQIVNDFQKGDIAEGYSVSREKKESFPLTVTSAQKNPTAFYLCASSIGAGGLADTQYFGPGTRLTVL.

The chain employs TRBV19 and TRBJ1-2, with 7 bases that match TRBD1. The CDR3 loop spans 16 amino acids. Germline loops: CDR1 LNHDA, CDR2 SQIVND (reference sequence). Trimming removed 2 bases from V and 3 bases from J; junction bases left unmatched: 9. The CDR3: CASSIWVGTADYGYTF. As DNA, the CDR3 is TGTGCCAGTAGTATATGGGTGGGGACAGCGGACTATGGCTACACCTTC.

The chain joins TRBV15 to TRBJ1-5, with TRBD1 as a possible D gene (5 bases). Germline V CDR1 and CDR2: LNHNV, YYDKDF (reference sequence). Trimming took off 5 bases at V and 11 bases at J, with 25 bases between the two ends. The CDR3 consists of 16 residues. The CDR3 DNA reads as TGTGCCACCAGCCCCCCTCCCGGGGGAGGGGTAGGGGCCCAGCATTTT. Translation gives CATSPPPGGGVGAQHF. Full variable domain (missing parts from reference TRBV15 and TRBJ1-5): DAMVIQNPRYQVTQFGKPVTLSCSQTLNHNVMYWYQQKSSQAPKLLFHYYDKDFNNEADTPDNFQSRRPNTSFCFLDIRSPGLGDTAMYLCATSPPPGGGVGAQHFGDGTRLSIL.